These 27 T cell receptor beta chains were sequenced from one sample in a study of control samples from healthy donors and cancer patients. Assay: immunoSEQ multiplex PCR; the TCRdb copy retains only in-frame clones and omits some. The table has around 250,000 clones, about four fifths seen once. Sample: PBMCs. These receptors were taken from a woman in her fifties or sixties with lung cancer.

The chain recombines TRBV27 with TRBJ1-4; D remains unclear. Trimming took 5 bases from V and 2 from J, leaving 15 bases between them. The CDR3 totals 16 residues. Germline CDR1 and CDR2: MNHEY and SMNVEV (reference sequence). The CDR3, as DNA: TGTGCCAGCAGTACCAGTCGGGCGGGGACTAATGAAAAACTGTTTTTT. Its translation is CASSTSRAGTNEKLFF. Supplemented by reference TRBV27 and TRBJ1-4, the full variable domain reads EAQVTQNPRYLITVTGKKLTVTCSQNMNHEYMSWYRQDPGLGLRQIYYSMNVEVTDKGDVPEGYKVSRKEKRNFPLILESPSPNQTSLYFCASSTSRAGTNEKLFFGSGTQLSVL.

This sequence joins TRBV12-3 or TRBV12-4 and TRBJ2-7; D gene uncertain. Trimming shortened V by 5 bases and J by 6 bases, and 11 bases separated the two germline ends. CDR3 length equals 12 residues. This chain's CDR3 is CASSARVREQYF. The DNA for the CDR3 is TGTGCCAGCAGTGCTAGAGTCCGCGAGCAGTACTTC.

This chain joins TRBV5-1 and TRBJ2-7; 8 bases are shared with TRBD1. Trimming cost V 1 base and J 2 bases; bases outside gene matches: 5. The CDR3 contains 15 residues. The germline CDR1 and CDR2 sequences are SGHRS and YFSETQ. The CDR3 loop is CASSLTGDRTYEQYF. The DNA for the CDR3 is TGCGCCAGCAGCTTGACGGGGGACAGGACCTACGAGCAGTACTTC.

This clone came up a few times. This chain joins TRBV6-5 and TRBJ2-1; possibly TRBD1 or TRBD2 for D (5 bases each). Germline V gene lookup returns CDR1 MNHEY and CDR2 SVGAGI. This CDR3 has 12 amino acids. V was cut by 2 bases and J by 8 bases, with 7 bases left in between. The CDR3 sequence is CASSYRGDEQFF. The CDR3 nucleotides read TGTGCCAGCAGTTACAGGGGAGATGAGCAGTTCTTC.

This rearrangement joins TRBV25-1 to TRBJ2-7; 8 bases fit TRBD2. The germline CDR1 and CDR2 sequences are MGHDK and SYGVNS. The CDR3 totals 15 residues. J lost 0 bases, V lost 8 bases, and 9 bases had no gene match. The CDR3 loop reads CASRGGSLLSYEQYF. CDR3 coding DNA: TGTGCCAGCCGGGGGGGCAGCCTTCTCTCCTACGAGCAGTACTTC.

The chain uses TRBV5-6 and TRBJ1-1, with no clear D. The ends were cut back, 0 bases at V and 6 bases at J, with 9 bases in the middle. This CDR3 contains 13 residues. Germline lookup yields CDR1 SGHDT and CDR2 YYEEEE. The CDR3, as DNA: TGTGCCAGCAGCTTGGTCGCCGGGGCTGAAGCTTTCTTT. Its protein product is CASSLVAGAEAFF.

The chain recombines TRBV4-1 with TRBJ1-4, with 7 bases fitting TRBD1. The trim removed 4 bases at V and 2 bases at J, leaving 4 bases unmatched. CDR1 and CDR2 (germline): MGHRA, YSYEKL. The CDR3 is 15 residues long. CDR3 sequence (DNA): TGCGCCAGCAGCCTACCGGGACAGACTAATGAAAAACTGTTTTTT. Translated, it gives CASSLPGQTNEKLFF.

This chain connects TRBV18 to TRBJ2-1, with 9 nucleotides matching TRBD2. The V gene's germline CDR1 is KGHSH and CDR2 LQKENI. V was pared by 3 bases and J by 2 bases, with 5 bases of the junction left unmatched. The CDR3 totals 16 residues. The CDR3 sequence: CASSPALAGTYNEQFF. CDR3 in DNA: TGTGCCAGCTCACCGGCGCTAGCGGGAACCTACAATGAGCAGTTCTTC.

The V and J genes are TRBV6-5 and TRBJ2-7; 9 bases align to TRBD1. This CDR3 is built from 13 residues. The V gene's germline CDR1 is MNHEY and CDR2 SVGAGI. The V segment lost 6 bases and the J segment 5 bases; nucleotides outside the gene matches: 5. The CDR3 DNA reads TGTGCCAGCAGGGACAGGGGCTTGCACGAGCAGTACTTC. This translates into CASRDRGLHEQYF.

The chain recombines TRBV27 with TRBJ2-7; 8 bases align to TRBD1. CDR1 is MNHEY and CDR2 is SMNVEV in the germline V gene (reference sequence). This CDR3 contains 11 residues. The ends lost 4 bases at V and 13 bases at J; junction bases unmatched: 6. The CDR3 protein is CASSSRDRYYF. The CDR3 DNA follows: TGTGCCAGCAGTTCCCGGGACAGGTACTACTTC.

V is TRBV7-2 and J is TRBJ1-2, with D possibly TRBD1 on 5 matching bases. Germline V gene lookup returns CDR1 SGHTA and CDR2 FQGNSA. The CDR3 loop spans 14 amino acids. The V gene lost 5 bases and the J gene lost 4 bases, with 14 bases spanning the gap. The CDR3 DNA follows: TGTGCCAGCAGCCCCGGGACGCGAGGCTATGGCTACACCTTC. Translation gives CASSPGTRGYGYTF. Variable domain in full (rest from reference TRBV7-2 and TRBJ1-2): GAGVSQSPSNKVTEKGKDVELRCDPISGHTALYWYRQSLGQGLEFLIYFQGNSAPDKSGLPSDRFSAERTGGSVSTLTIQRTQQEDSAVYLCASSPGTRGYGYTFGSGTRLTVV.

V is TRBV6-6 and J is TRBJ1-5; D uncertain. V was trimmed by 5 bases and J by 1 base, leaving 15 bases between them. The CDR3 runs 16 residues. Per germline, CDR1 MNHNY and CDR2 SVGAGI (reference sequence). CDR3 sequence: CASSGLRAESNQPQHF. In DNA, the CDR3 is TGTGCCAGCAGTGGGCTTCGAGCGGAGAGCAATCAGCCCCAGCATTTT.

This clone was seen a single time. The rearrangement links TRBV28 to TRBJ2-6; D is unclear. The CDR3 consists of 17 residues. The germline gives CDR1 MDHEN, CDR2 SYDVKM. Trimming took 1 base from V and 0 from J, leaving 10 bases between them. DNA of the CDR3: TGTGCCAGCAGTTTATCGGCCCCAATCTCTGGGGCCAACGTCCTGACTTTC. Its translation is CASSLSAPISGANVLTF.

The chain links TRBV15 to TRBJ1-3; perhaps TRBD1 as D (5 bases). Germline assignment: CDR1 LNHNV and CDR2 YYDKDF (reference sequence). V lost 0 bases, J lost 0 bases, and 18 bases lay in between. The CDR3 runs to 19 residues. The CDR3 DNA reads TGTGCCACCAGCAGAGATAAAGGGACGTCAACCGCCTCTGGAAACACCATATATTTT. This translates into CATSRDKGTSTASGNTIYF.

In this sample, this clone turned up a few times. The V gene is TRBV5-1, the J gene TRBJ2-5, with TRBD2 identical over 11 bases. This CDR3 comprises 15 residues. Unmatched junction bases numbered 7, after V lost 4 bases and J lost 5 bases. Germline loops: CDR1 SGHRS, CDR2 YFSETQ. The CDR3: CASSGGLAGGETQYF. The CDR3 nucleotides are TGCGCCAGCAGCGGAGGACTAGCGGGCGGGGAGACCCAGTACTTC.

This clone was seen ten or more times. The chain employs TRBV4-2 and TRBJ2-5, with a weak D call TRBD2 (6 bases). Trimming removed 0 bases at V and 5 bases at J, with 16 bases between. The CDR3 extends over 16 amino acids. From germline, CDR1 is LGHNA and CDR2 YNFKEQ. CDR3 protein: CASSQDPEGGGETQYF. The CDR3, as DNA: TGTGCCAGCAGCCAAGATCCGGAGGGAGGCGGCGAGACCCAGTACTTC.

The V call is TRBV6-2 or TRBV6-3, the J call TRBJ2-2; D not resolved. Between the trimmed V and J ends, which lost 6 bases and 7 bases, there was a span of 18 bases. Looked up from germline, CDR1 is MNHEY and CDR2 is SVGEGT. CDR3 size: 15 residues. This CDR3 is CASSLGPGRFGELFF. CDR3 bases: TGTGCCAGCAGCCTCGGGCCGGGCCGATTCGGGGAGCTGTTTTTT.

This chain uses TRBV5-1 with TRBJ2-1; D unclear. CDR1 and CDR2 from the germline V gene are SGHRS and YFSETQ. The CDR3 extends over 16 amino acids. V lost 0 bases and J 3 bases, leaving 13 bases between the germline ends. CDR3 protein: CASSLVASRNYNEQFF. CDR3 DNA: TGCGCCAGCAGCTTGGTAGCCAGCCGAAACTACAATGAGCAGTTCTTC.

CDR3 sequence: CATSRETATNEKLFF. DNA of the CDR3: TGTGCCACCAGTCGCGAGACAGCAACTAATGAAAAACTGTTTTTT. The V gene is TRBV15, the J gene TRBJ1-4, with D perhaps matching TRBD1 (5 bases). Trimming shortened V by 6 bases and J by 0 bases, and 11 bases separated the two germline ends. Germline-derived CDR1 and CDR2 are LNHNV and YYDKDF (reference sequence). The CDR3 runs 15 residues. The whole variable domain, filled in from reference TRBV15 and TRBJ1-4, reads DAMVIQNPRYQVTQFGKPVTLSCSQTLNHNVMYWYQQKSSQAPKLLFHYYDKDFNNEADTPDNFQSRRPNTSFCFLDIRSPGLGDTAMYLCATSRETATNEKLFFGSGTQLSVL.

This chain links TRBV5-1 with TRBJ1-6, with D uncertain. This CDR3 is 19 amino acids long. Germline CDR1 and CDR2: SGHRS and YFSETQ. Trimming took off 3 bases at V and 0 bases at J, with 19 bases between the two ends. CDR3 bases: TGCGCCAGCAGCTCGCGCTTTGTCGGGTCGAGCTCCTATAATTCACCCCTCCACTTT. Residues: CASSSRFVGSSSYNSPLHF.

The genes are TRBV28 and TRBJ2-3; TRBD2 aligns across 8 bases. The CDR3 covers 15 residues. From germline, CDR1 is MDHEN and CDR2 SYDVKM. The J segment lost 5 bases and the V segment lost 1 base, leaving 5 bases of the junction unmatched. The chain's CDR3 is CASSLSIRGGDTQYF. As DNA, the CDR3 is TGTGCCAGCAGTTTATCCATCCGGGGGGGAGATACGCAGTATTTT.

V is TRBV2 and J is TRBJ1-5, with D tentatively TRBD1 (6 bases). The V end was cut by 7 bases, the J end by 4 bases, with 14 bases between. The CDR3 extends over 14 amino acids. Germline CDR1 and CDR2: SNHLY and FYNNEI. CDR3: CASKEGGGNQPQHF. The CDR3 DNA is TGTGCCAGCAAGGAGGGAGGGGGAAATCAGCCCCAGCATTTT.

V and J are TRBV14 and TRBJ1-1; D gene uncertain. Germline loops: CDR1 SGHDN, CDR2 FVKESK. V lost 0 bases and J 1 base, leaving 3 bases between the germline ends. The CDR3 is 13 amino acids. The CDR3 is CASSQDQNTEAFF. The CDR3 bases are TGTGCCAGCAGCCAAGATCAGAACACTGAAGCTTTCTTT.

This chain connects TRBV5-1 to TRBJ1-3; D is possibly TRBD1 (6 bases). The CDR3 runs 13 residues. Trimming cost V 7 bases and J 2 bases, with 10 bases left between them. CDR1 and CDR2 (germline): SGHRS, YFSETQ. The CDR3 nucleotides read TGCGCCAGCGCTCAGGGGCCTGGAAACACCATATATTTT. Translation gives CASAQGPGNTIYF.

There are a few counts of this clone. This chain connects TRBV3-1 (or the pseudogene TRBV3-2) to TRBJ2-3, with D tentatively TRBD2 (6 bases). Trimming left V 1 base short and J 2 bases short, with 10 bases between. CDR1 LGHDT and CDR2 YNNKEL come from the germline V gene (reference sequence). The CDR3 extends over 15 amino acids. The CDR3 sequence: CASSQGGIFTDTQYF. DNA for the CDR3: TGTGCCAGCAGCCAAGGCGGGATTTTCACAGATACGCAGTATTTT.

CDR3 DNA: TGTGCCAGCTCCGCACTAGGGGCTTCTACAACCTCTGGGGCCAACGTCCTGACTTTC. This encodes CASSALGASTTSGANVLTF. The V call is TRBV18, the J call TRBJ2-6; possibly TRBD1 or TRBD2 for D (5 bases each). V lost 6 bases, J lost 0 bases, and 21 bases lay in between. In germline, CDR1 is KGHSH, CDR2 LQKENI. The CDR3 extends over 19 amino acids.

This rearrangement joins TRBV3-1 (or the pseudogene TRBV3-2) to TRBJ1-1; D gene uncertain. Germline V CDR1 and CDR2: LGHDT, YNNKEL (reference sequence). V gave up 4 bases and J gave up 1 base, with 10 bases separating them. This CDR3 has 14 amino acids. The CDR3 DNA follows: TGTGCCAGCAGCCGTGCCGGACCGAACACTGAAGCTTTCTTT. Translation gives CASSRAGPNTEAFF.